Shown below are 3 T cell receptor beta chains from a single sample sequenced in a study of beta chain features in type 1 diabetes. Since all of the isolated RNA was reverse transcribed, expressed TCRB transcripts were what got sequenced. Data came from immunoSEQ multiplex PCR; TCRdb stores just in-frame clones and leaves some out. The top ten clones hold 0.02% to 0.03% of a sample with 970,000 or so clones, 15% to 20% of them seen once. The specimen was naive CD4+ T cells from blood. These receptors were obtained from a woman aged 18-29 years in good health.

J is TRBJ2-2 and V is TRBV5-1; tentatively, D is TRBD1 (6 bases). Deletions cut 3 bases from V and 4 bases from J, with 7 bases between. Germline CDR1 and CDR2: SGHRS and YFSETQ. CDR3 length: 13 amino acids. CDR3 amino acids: CASSWDTTGELFF. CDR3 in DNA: TGCGCCAGCAGCTGGGACACCACCGGGGAGCTGTTTTTT. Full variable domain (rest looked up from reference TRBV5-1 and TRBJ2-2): KAGVTQTPRYLIKTRGQQVTLSCSPISGHRSVSWYQQTPGQGLQFLFEYFSETQRNKGNFPGRFSGRQFSNSRSEMNVSTLELGDSALYLCASSWDTTGELFFGEGSRLTVL.

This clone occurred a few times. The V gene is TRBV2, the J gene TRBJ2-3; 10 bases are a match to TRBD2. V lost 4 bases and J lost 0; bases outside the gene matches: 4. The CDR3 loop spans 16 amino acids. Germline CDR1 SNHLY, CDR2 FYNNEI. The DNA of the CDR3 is TGTGCCAGCAGTGCGATACTAGCGGGGAGCACAGATACGCAGTATTTT. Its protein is CASSAILAGSTDTQYF.

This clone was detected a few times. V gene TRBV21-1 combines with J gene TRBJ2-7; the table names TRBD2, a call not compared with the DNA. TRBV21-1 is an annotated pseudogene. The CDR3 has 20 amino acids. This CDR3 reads CASSKTMACSGGRAGYEQYF. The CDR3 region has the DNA TGTGCCAGCAGCAAAACCATGGCATGTAGTGGCGGGAGGGCCGGCTACGAGCAGTACTTC.